The 9 T cell receptor beta chains presented below share a single source sample, sequenced in a study of radiation and T cells in renal cell carcinoma. Treatment defined: 15 Gy SBRT to primary tumor, nephrectomy 4 weeks later. Sequencing used immunoSEQ multiplex PCR; TCRdb keeps in-frame clones, though not all of them. The table lists just over 15,000 clones, 50% to 75% of them singletons. Sequencing used tumor tissue, obtained from a patient whose treatment included radiotherapy and nephrectomy. All receptors come from a woman in her 70s with renal cell carcinoma.

The V gene is TRBV9, the J gene TRBJ1-2; perhaps TRBD1 as D (5 bases). This CDR3 comprises 12 residues. Trimming took off 0 bases at V and 8 bases at J, with 8 bases between the two ends. Looked up from germline, CDR1 is SGDLS and CDR2 is YYNGEE. CDR3 in DNA: TGTGCCAGCAGCGTAGGACAGTGGGGCTACACCTTC. It yields the protein CASSVGQWGYTF.

This clone was counted only a few times. V usage is TRBV18 and J usage is TRBJ2-1; D may be TRBD1 (6 bases). The CDR3 consists of 15 residues. Germline CDR1 and CDR2: KGHSH and LQKENI. The V end was cut by 0 bases, the J end by 6 bases, with 12 bases between. CDR3 sequence: CASSPPFSQGNEQFF. The CDR3 region has the DNA TGTGCCAGCTCACCACCGTTTTCACAGGGCAATGAGCAGTTCTTC.

The V call is TRBV9, the J call TRBJ2-3; possibly TRBD2 for D (6 bases). CDR3 size: 14 residues. Germline V lookup: CDR1 SGDLS, CDR2 YYNGEE. V was pared by 2 bases and J by 5 bases, with 12 bases between. The CDR3 is CASSVDGGQDTQYF. For the CDR3, the DNA is TGTGCCAGCAGCGTGGATGGAGGGCAAGATACGCAGTATTTT. Filled out from reference TRBV9 and TRBJ2-3, the complete variable domain reads DSGVTQTPKHLITATGQRVTLRCSPRSGDLSVYWYQQSLDQGLQFLIQYYNGEERAKGNILERFSAQQFPDLHSELNLSSLELGDSALYFCASSVDGGQDTQYFGPGTRLTVL.

The rearrangement uses TRBV6-1 and TRBJ1-1; D remains unclear. With 5 bases removed from V and 4 bases from J, the gap between germline ends came to 14 bases. Looked up from germline, CDR1 is MNHNS and CDR2 is SASEGT. CDR3 length: 14 amino acids. In DNA form, the CDR3 reads TGTGCCAGCAGTCTTCCGCTGGAGGGCACTGAAGCTTTCTTT. Its protein product is CASSLPLEGTEAFF.

This chain joins TRBV28 and TRBJ2-2, with D uncertain. Germline CDR1 is MDHEN and CDR2 is SYDVKM. Trimming cost V 0 bases and J 1 base, with 6 bases left between them. CDR3 size: 15 residues. The CDR3 DNA reads TGTGCCAGCAGTTTATGGGGATTGAACACCGGGGAGCTGTTTTTT. Residues: CASSLWGLNTGELFF.

This chain uses TRBV5-5 with TRBJ2-5, with 8 positions matching TRBD2. The germline gives CDR1 SGHKS, CDR2 YYEKEE (reference sequence). The CDR3 loop spans 16 amino acids. The V segment lost 0 bases and the J segment 4 bases; nucleotides outside the gene matches: 8. DNA for the CDR3: TGTGCCAGCAGCTTGGGTTTAGATAGCGGGGTAGAGACCCAGTACTTC. This sequence encodes CASSLGLDSGVETQYF.

The chain has TRBV6-6 and TRBJ2-7; the D gene could be TRBD1 or TRBD2 (5 bases each). The V end was cut by 2 bases, the J end by 5 bases, with 13 bases between. Germline assignment: CDR1 MNHNY and CDR2 SVGAGI (reference sequence). The CDR3 loop spans 14 amino acids. The CDR3 DNA follows: TGTGCCAGCAGTTACATGGGGGACCCCAACGAGCAGTACTTC. Encoded protein: CASSYMGDPNEQYF.

The chain links TRBV4-1 to TRBJ1-5; possible D gene TRBD1, 6 bases. Germline V gene sequence: CDR1 MGHRA, CDR2 YSYEKL. The CDR3 covers 14 residues. The V end lost 4 bases, the J end lost 4 bases, and 11 bases lay between the germline ends. In nucleotides, the CDR3 is TGCGCCAGCAGCCCTACAGGGTTAAATCAGCCCCAGCATTTT. Residues: CASSPTGLNQPQHF.

The V gene is TRBV7-9, the J gene TRBJ1-4; tentatively, D is TRBD1 (5 bases). The CDR3 loop spans 17 amino acids. The V end was cut by 5 bases, the J end by 6 bases, with 22 bases between. Germline V lookup: CDR1 SEHNR, CDR2 FQNEAQ (reference sequence). The CDR3 loop is CASSGSRDQRPHEKLFF. CDR3 sequence (DNA): TGTGCCAGCAGCGGGTCTCGGGACCAAAGGCCGCATGAAAAACTGTTTTTT.